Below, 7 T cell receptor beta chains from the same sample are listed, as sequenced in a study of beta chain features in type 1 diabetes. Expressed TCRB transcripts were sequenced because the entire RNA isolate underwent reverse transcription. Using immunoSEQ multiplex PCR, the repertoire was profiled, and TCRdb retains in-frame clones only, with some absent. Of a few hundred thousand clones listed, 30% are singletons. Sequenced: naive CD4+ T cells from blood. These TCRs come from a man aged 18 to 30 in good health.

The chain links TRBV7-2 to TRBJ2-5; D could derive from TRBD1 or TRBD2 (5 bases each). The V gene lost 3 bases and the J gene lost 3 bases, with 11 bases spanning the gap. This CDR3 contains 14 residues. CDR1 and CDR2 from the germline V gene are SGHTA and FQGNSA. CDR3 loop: CASSLNGGEETQYF. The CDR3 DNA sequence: TGTGCCAGCAGCTTGAATGGGGGTGAAGAGACCCAGTACTTC.

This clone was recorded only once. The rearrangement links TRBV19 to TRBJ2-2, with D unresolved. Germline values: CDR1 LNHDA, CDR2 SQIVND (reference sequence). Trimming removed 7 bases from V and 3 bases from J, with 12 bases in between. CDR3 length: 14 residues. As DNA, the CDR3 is TGTGCCAGTACCCTCAGACGGTACACCGGGGAGCTGTTTTTT. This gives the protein CASTLRRYTGELFF.

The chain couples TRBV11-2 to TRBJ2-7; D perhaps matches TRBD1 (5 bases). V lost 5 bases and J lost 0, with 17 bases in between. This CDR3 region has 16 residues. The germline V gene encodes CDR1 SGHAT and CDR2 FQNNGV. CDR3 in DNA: TGTGCCAGCAGCCCCCGGACATATTCCTTCTCCTACGAGCAGTACTTC. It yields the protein CASSPRTYSFSYEQYF.

CDR3 nucleotides: TGTGCCAGCAGTTACTCGGCTAGCGGATACAATGAGCAGTTCTTC. Translating gives CASSYSASGYNEQFF. The J gene is TRBJ2-1, the V gene TRBV6-5; 7 bases agree with TRBD2. Unmatched junction bases numbered 3, after V lost 0 bases and J lost 4 bases. The CDR3 has 15 amino acids. The germline gives CDR1 MNHEY, CDR2 SVGAGI.

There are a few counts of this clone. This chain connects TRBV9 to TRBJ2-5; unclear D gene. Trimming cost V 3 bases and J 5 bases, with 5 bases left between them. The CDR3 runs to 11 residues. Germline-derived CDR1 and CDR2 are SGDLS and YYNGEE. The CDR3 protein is CASSAGETQYF. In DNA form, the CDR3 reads TGTGCCAGCAGCGCCGGGGAGACCCAGTACTTC.

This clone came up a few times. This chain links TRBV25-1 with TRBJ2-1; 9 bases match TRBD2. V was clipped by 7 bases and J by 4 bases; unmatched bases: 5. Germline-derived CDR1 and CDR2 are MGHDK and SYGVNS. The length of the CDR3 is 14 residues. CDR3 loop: CASMEAGGYNEQFF. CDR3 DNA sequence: TGTGCCAGCATGGAAGCGGGAGGATACAATGAGCAGTTCTTC.

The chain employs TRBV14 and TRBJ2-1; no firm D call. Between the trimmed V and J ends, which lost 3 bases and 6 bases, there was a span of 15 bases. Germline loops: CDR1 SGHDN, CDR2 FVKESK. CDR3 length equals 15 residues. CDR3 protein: CASSHDSRWGNEQFF. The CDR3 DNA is TGTGCCAGCAGCCACGATAGCCGCTGGGGCAATGAGCAGTTCTTC.